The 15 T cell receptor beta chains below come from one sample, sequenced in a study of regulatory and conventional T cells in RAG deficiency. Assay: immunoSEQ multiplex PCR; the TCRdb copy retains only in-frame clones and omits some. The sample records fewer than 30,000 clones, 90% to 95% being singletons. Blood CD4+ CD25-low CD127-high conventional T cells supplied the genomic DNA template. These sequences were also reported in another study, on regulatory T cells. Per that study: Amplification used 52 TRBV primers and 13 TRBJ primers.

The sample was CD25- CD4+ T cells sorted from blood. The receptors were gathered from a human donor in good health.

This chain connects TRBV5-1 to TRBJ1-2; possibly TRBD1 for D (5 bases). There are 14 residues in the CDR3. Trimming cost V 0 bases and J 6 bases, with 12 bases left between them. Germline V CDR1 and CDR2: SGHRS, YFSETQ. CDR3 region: CASSLGQREDGYTF. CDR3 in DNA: TGCGCCAGCAGCTTGGGACAGCGTGAGGATGGCTACACCTTC. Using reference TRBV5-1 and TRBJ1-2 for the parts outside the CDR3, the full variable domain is KAGVTQTPRYLIKTRGQQVTLSCSPISGHRSVSWYQQTPGQGLQFLFEYFSETQRNKGNFPGRFSGRQFSNSRSEMNVSTLELGDSALYLCASSLGQREDGYTFGSGTRLTVV.

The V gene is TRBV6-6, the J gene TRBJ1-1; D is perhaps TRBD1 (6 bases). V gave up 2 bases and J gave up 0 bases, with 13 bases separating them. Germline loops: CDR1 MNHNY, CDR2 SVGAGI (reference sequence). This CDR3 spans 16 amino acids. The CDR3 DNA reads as TGTGCCAGCAGTTACCGGACAGTACTAATGAACACTGAAGCTTTCTTT. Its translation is CASSYRTVLMNTEAFF.

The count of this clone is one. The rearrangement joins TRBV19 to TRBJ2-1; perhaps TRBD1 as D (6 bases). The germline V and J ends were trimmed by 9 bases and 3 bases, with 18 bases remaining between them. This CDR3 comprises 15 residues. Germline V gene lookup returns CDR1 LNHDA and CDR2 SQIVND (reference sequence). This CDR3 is CASRSTGTFYNEQFF. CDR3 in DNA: TGTGCCAGCAGATCCACCGGGACATTCTACAATGAGCAGTTCTTC.

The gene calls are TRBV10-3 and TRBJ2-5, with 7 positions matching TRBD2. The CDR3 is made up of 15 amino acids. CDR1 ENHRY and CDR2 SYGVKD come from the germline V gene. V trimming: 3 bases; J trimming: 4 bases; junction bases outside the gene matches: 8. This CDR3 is CAISDVGGSRETQYF. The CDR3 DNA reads TGTGCCATCAGTGATGTCGGGGGGTCTCGAGAGACCCAGTACTTC.

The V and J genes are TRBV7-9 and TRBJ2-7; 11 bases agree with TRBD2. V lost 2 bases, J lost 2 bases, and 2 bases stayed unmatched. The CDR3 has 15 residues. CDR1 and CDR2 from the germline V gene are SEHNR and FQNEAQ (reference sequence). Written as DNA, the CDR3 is TGTGCCAGCAGCTTAATGACTAGCGGGGCCTACGAGCAGTACTTC. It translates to CASSLMTSGAYEQYF.

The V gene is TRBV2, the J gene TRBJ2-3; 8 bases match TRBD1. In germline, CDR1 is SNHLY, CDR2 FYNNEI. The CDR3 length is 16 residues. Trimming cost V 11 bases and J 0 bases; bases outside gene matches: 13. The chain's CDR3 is CALQGARGKSTDTQYF. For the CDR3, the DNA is TGTGCCCTCCAGGGGGCTCGTGGGAAAAGCACAGATACGCAGTATTTT.

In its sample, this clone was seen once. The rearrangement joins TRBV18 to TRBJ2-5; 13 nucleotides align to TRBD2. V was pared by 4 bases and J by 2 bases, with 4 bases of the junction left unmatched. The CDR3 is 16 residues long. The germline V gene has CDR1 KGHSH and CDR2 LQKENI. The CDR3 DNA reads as TGTGCCAGCTCACGGACTAGCGGGGGATGGCAAGAGACCCAGTACTTC. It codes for CASSRTSGGWQETQYF.

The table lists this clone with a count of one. The CDR3 DNA is TGCAGCGTGGCTCTAGCGGGGGGGCCCAACGGGGAGCTGTTTTTT. It encodes CSVALAGGPNGELFF. The chain has TRBV29-1 and TRBJ2-2, with TRBD2 matching 12 bases. V trimming: 6 bases; J trimming: 7 bases; junction bases outside the gene matches: 9. The CDR3 length is 15 residues. Germline CDR1 reads SQVTM; CDR2 reads ANQGSEA.

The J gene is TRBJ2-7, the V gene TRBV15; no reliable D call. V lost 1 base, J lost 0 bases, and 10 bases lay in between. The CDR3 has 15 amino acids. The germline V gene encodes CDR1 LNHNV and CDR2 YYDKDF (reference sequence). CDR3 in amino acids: CATSRGLEDSYEQYF. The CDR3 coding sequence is TGTGCCACCAGCAGAGGGCTAGAGGACTCCTACGAGCAGTACTTC.

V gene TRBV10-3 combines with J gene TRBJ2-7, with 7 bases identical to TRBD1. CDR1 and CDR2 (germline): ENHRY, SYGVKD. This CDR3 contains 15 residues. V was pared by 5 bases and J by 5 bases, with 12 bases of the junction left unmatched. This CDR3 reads CAISRDSEILHEQYF. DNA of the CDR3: TGTGCCATCAGTAGGGACAGCGAGATCCTCCACGAGCAGTACTTC.

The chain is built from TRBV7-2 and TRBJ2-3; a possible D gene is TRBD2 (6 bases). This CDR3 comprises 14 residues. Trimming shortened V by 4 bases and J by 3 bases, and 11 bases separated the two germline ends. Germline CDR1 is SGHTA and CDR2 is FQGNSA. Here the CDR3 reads CASSSYLATDTQYF. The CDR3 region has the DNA TGTGCCAGCAGCTCATACCTAGCGACAGATACGCAGTATTTT.

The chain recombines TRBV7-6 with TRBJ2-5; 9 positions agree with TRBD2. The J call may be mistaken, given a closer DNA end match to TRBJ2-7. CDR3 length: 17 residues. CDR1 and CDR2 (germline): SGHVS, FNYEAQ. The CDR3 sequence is CASSSIVSSGDSYEQYF. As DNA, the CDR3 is TGTGCCAGCAGCTCCATAGTTTCTAGCGGGGACTCCTACGAGCAGTACTTC.

Here the CDR3 DNA reads TGTGCCTCCACAGGGGGTTTTAGGGGAAAACTGTTTTTT. This encodes CASTGGFRGKLFF. This chain joins TRBV30 and TRBJ1-4, with 8 bases fitting TRBD1. Germline values: CDR1 GTSNPN, CDR2 SVGIG (reference sequence). The CDR3 sequence is 13 residues long. With V trimmed by 7 bases and J by 10 bases, 11 bases remained unmatched.

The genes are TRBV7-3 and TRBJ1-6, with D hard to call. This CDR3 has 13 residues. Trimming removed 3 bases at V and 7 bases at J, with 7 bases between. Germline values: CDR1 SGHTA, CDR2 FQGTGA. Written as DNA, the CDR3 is TGTGCCAGCAGCTTCTCGGGGAATTCACCCCTCCACTTT. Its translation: CASSFSGNSPLHF.

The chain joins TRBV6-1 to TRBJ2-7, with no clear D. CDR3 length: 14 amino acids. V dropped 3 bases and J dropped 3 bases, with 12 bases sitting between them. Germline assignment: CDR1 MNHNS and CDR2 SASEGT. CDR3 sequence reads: CASSDPPGSYEQYF. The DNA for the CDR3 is TGTGCCAGCAGTGATCCCCCAGGAAGCTACGAGCAGTACTTC.